One T cell receptor (beta chain) is described in this entry. The record originates from a study of technical replicates of blood from a few donors. Germline loops: CDR1 SNHLY, CDR2 FYNNEI. With V trimmed by 7 bases and J by 6 bases, 9 bases remained unmatched. The CDR3 consists of 15 residues. Assay: immunoSEQ multiplex PCR; the TCRdb copy retains only in-frame clones and omits some. Among some 87,000 clones listed, roughly 93% were seen once. This TCR was recovered from a human donor in good health. The specimen sequenced was T cells isolated from PBMCs. The chain recombines TRBV2 with TRBJ1-5; 10 nucleotides line up with TRBD1. In nucleotides, the CDR3 is TGTGCCAGCACCGACGGGGACAGGGGCCGTCAGCCCCAGCATTTT. Protein product: CASTDGDRGRQPQHF.